The 21 T cell receptor beta chains below all came from one sample that was sequenced in a study of OX40 agonist ivuxolimab in advanced cancers. Library prep was done by the immunoSEQ multiplex PCR assay. The table was pulled from immuneACCESS by TCRdb, which kept in-frame rearrangements only. Such tables lose some clones; where checked, under half of the loss comes from unresolved V genes, and the rest has no known cause. Here the sample has tens of thousands of clones; around 86% occur a single time. The ten largest make up just under 0.25% of the sample. The material sequenced was CD4+ or CD8+ T cells sorted from blood, taken in a trial of the OX40 agonist ivuxolimab. All receptors derive from an adult with an advanced solid tumor such as melanoma, head and neck, liver or kidney cancer.

The J gene is TRBJ1-1, the V gene TRBV14, with TRBD1 identical over 7 bases. The CDR3 has 16 amino acids. The germline CDR1 and CDR2 sequences are SGHDN and FVKESK. With V trimmed by 4 bases and J by 1 base, 9 bases remained unmatched. CDR3 sequence (DNA): TGTGCCAGCAGCCCAAGACAGGGAGCATGGAACACTGAAGCTTTCTTT. Protein sequence: CASSPRQGAWNTEAFF.

The rearrangement uses TRBV5-4 and TRBJ2-5; no clear D gene. V dropped 4 bases and J dropped 5 bases, with 15 bases sitting between them. This CDR3 region has 14 residues. Germline V CDR1 and CDR2: SGHNT, YYREEE (reference sequence). CDR3 DNA: TGTGCCAGCAGCACCGGGCAACATATGGAGACCCAGTACTTC. This codes for CASSTGQHMETQYF.

This chain uses TRBV5-1 with TRBJ2-1, with 15 bases aligning to TRBD2. The CDR3 is 15 amino acids. After removal of 6 bases from V and 6 bases from J, the junction contained 4 bases not matched to a gene. The germline V gene has CDR1 SGHRS and CDR2 YFSETQ. The CDR3 spells CASNGLAGGPNEQFF. Here the CDR3 DNA reads TGCGCCAGCAACGGACTAGCGGGAGGGCCCAATGAGCAGTTCTTC.

This chain links TRBV5-1 with TRBJ2-7; 7 bases agree with TRBD1. The CDR3 is made up of 13 amino acids. Per the germline V gene, CDR1 is SGHRS and CDR2 is YFSETQ. J gave up 6 bases and V 0 bases, and 3 bases lay outside the gene matches. The chain's CDR3 is CASSLVGGLEQYF. In nucleotides, the CDR3 is TGCGCCAGCAGCTTGGTAGGGGGCCTCGAGCAGTACTTC.

The chain couples TRBV7-3 to TRBJ1-1; the D gene is possibly TRBD1 (5 bases). Trimming took off 6 bases at V and 4 bases at J, with 15 bases between the two ends. Germline V gene data show CDR1 as SGHTA and CDR2 as FQGTGA. This CDR3 has 14 amino acids. The CDR3 reads CASRPQGGGTEAFF. The CDR3 DNA sequence: TGTGCCAGCAGACCGCAGGGTGGAGGCACTGAAGCTTTCTTT.

The chain recombines TRBV2 with TRBJ2-3; D gene ambiguous. This CDR3 comprises 13 residues. V was cut by 8 bases and J by 2 bases, with 11 bases left in between. Germline V lookup: CDR1 SNHLY, CDR2 FYNNEI. The CDR3 coding sequence is TGTGCCAGCGTAGGGCAGAACACAGATACGCAGTATTTT. It specifies CASVGQNTDTQYF. Filled out from reference TRBV2 and TRBJ2-3, the complete variable domain reads EPEVTQTPSHQVTQMGQEVILRCVPISNHLYFYWYRQILGQKVEFLVSFYNNEISEKSEIFDDQFSVERPDGSNFTLKIRSTKLEDSAMYFCASVGQNTDTQYFGPGTRLTVL.

V and J are TRBV12-1 and TRBJ2-1; the DNA was not compared with TRBD2, the D call given in the table. TRBV12-1 is reported as a pseudogene. The CDR3 totals 17 residues. The CDR3 sequence is CASSRKRRLAGHNEQFF. CDR3 sequence (DNA): TGTGCCAGCAGCCGTAAACGAAGACTAGCGGGGCACAATGAGCAGTTCTTC.

V and J are TRBV19 and TRBJ2-3; TRBD2 might be the D (5 bases). The ends were cut back, 10 bases at V and 0 bases at J, with 8 bases in the middle. The CDR3 loop spans 12 amino acids. Germline V gene sequence: CDR1 LNHDA, CDR2 SQIVND (reference sequence). CDR3 region: CATRTSTDTQYF. CDR3 coding DNA: TGTGCCACGAGGACTAGCACAGATACGCAGTATTTT.

The chain combines TRBV19 with TRBJ2-5, with 13 bases aligning to TRBD2. Germline V lookup: CDR1 LNHDA, CDR2 SQIVND (reference sequence). This CDR3 has 14 residues. V gave up 8 bases and J gave up 5 bases; unmatched junction bases: 5. The CDR3 nucleotides are TGTGCCAGTCGGACTAGCGGGAGACGGGAGACCCAGTACTTC. Protein product: CASRTSGRRETQYF.

The V call is TRBV21-1, the J call TRBJ2-1. TRBV21-1 is a pseudogene. The CDR3 loop spans 13 amino acids. This CDR3 is CASSKVKGVRQFF. In DNA, the CDR3 is TGTGCCAGCAGCAAAGTTAAGGGTGTAAGGCAGTTCTTC.

The J gene is TRBJ1-6, the V gene TRBV14; no clear D gene. Trimming stripped 1 base from V and 9 bases from J, with 4 bases between. The CDR3 loop spans 12 amino acids. The germline gives CDR1 SGHDN, CDR2 FVKESK. The CDR3 nucleotides read TGTGCCAGCAGCCAAGGATTTTCACCCCTCCACTTT. Its translation is CASSQGFSPLHF.

The rearrangement uses TRBV6-1 and TRBJ2-3, with 8 bases identical to TRBD1. Germline CDR1 MNHNS, CDR2 SASEGT. This CDR3 spans 15 amino acids. V shed 5 bases and J 0 bases; nucleotides not matched to a gene: 4. CDR3 region: CASSLTGDSTDTQYF. The CDR3 DNA reads TGTGCCAGCAGTCTGACAGGGGACAGCACAGATACGCAGTATTTT.

The genes are TRBV7-9 and TRBJ2-4; the match to TRBD1 covers 9 bases. Per the germline V gene, CDR1 is SEHNR and CDR2 is FQNEAQ (reference sequence). The CDR3 has 15 residues. The trim removed 7 bases at V and 1 base at J, leaving 5 bases unmatched. The DNA of the CDR3 is TGTGCCAGCACACCACAGGGGGCTGCCAAAAACATTCAGTACTTC. Encoded protein: CASTPQGAAKNIQYF.

As concerns this clone: This CDR3 is also generated by other DNA sequences in the sample. The V and J genes are TRBV18 and TRBJ1-5; TRBD1 might be the D (5 bases). Germline CDR1 reads KGHSH; CDR2 reads LQKENI. This CDR3 has 13 residues. The germline V and J ends were trimmed by 6 bases and 3 bases, with 9 bases remaining between them. CDR3 in DNA: TGTGCCAGCTCGCAGGGATCCAATCAGCCCCAGCATTTT. Translating gives CASSQGSNQPQHF.

V and J are TRBV4-2 and TRBJ2-2; TRBD2 matches 8 bases. The CDR3 consists of 16 residues. Germline trimming cut 3 bases from V and 7 bases from J; bases unmatched to any gene: 10. Germline assignment: CDR1 LGHNA and CDR2 YNFKEQ. CDR3 coding DNA: TGTGCCAGCAGCCATTTCAGCGGGAGCGGGGGCGGGGAGCTGTTTTTT. Residues: CASSHFSGSGGGELFF.

The chain uses TRBV2 and TRBJ1-1; TRBD1 is a possible D gene (6 bases). The V end was cut by 2 bases, the J end by 8 bases, with 21 bases between. Germline V gene lookup returns CDR1 SNHLY and CDR2 FYNNEI. The CDR3 contains 16 residues. Here the CDR3 DNA reads TGTGCCAGCAGTGAAAACGACAGGATTCTCAACGCCGAAGCTTTCTTT. Residues: CASSENDRILNAEAFF.

The rearrangement uses TRBV6-1 and TRBJ2-7, with TRBD2 matching over 11 bases. CDR3 size: 15 residues. Germline CDR1 MNHNS, CDR2 SASEGT. The ends lost 6 bases at V and 5 bases at J; junction bases unmatched: 9. This CDR3 is CASRPGTSGADEQYF. CDR3 sequence (DNA): TGTGCCAGCAGGCCCGGGACTAGCGGAGCTGACGAGCAGTACTTC.

In this sample, this clone turned up a few times. The chain employs TRBV4-2 and TRBJ1-5, with a tentative D call TRBD1 (6 bases). The CDR3 length is 16 residues. Germline CDR1 LGHNA, CDR2 YNFKEQ. Trimming left V 0 bases short and J 0 bases short, with 9 bases between. CDR3 protein: CASSQETGNSNQPQHF. CDR3 nucleotide sequence: TGTGCCAGCAGCCAAGAAACAGGGAATAGCAATCAGCCCCAGCATTTT.

V is TRBV6-1 and J is TRBJ2-1, with D possibly being TRBD1 (5 bases). The V gene's germline CDR1 is MNHNS and CDR2 SASEGT. V was pared by 3 bases and J by 8 bases, with 14 bases between. CDR3 length: 14 amino acids. CDR3 bases: TGTGCCAGCAGTGATCTGGGGCGTAATGATGAGCAGTTCTTC. Its protein is CASSDLGRNDEQFF.

The J gene is TRBJ2-7, the V gene TRBV5-1, with D tentatively TRBD1 (6 bases). V was shortened by 1 base and J by 2 bases, with 16 bases between the two germline ends. The CDR3 spans 16 residues. Germline CDR1 reads SGHRS; CDR2 reads YFSETQ. CDR3 region: CASSLTPGHGTYEQYF. The CDR3 bases are TGCGCCAGCAGCTTGACTCCGGGACACGGTACCTACGAGCAGTACTTC.

In DNA form, the CDR3 reads TGTGCCAGCAGCCGTAACACTGAAGCTTTCTTT. It translates to CASSRNTEAFF. The rearrangement joins TRBV28 to TRBJ1-1; no definite D call. Germline CDR1 MDHEN, CDR2 SYDVKM. V shed 6 bases and J shed 2 bases, with 4 bases lying between them. The CDR3 length is 11 residues.